These 25 T cell receptor beta chains share one sample of origin, sequenced in a study of vaccination effects on CD4 cells after COVID-19. The assay was immunoSEQ multiplex PCR, and TCRdb's table has in-frame clones only and misses some. Among tens of thousands of clones listed, over 60% were seen once. Expansion with viral peptide pools was applied to antigen-specific CD4+ T cells by the ViraFEST assay prior to sequencing. Culturing for 10 days preceded CD4+ T cell isolation. None of the vaccinated had previously contracted SARS-CoV-2, and their nucleocapsid antibodies tested negative. These TCRs are of unknown antigen specificity. The sample here was CD4+ T cells from PBMCs cultured with HCoV-NL63 spike peptides, taken before COVID-19 vaccination. Receptors originate from a human donor who received a COVID-19 vaccine.

The CDR3 region is CASSVTGTLQETQYF. The CDR3 DNA sequence: TGTGCCAGCAGCGTGACCGGGACACTCCAAGAGACCCAGTACTTC. The chain has TRBV9 and TRBJ2-5, with D tentatively TRBD1 (6 bases). CDR1 is SGDLS and CDR2 is YYNGEE in the germline V gene. V dropped 2 bases and J dropped 1 base, with 12 bases sitting between them. There are 15 residues in the CDR3.

This clone came up a few times. The V gene is TRBV5-5, the J gene TRBJ1-2; D gene ambiguous. The CDR3 length is 13 residues. V was cut by 1 base and J by 6 bases, with 10 bases left in between. Per the germline V gene, CDR1 is SGHKS and CDR2 is YYEKEE (reference sequence). CDR3 nucleotide sequence: TGTGCCAGCAGCTTGTTCCAGACGGATGGCTACACCTTC. It is translated as CASSLFQTDGYTF.

V gene TRBV14 combines with J gene TRBJ1-6, with D possibly TRBD1 on 5 matching bases. CDR3 length: 15 amino acids. The ends were cut back, 0 bases at V and 9 bases at J, with 12 bases in the middle. Looked up from germline, CDR1 is SGHDN and CDR2 is FVKESK. The CDR3, as DNA: TGTGCCAGCAGCCAAGAACTGGGGGTAGGTTCACCCCTCCACTTT. Protein product: CASSQELGVGSPLHF.

The CDR3 here is CASSLTAGDEGTQYF. The DNA for the CDR3 is TGCGCCAGCAGCTTGACGGCAGGGGATGAGGGGACCCAGTACTTC. This chain joins TRBV5-1 and TRBJ2-5; maybe TRBD1 (6 bases). This CDR3 is built from 15 residues. Germline V lookup: CDR1 SGHRS, CDR2 YFSETQ. The V end lost 1 base, the J end lost 7 bases, and 17 bases lay between the germline ends.

In its sample, this clone was seen a few times. The chain couples TRBV7-9 to TRBJ1-2; D not certain. The CDR3 totals 12 residues. From germline, CDR1 is SEHNR and CDR2 FQNEAQ (reference sequence). V lost 1 base and J lost 4, with 4 bases in between. The CDR3 reads CASSLEGYGYTF. DNA for the CDR3: TGTGCCAGCAGCTTAGAAGGCTATGGCTACACCTTC.

The chain is built from TRBV5-6 and TRBJ2-7; TRBD1 agrees at 12 bases. The germline V gene has CDR1 SGHDT and CDR2 YYEEEE. Trimming took 4 bases from V and 2 from J; bases not matched to a gene: 7. The CDR3 runs to 16 residues. In DNA, the CDR3 is TGTGCCAGCAGCACCCCGGGACAGGGGGCACCCTACGAGCAGTACGTC. Protein product: CASSTPGQGAPYEQYV.

The chain uses TRBV6-1 and TRBJ2-7; D might be TRBD1 (6 bases). Germline CDR1 reads MNHNS; CDR2 reads SASEGT. This CDR3 has 14 amino acids. V lost 3 bases and J lost 0, with 9 bases in between. The CDR3 DNA follows: TGTGCCAGCAGTGATAGGACAGCCTCCTACGAGCAGTACGTC. Amino acids: CASSDRTASYEQYV.

The rearrangement joins TRBV5-1 to TRBJ2-2, with a weak D call TRBD1 (5 bases). V lost 4 bases and J lost 5, with 9 bases in between. CDR3 length equals 13 residues. Germline V gene lookup returns CDR1 SGHRS and CDR2 YFSETQ. CDR3 in DNA: TGCGCCAGCAGCGAGCAGGGTACCGGGGAGCTGTTTTTT. It yields the protein CASSEQGTGELFF.

CDR3 coding DNA: TGTGCCAGCAGCGTGGGCAACAGGGGCAATCAGCCCCAGCATTTT. Translated: CASSVGNRGNQPQHF. The rearrangement uses TRBV5-5 and TRBJ1-5; TRBD1 is a possible D gene (6 bases). This CDR3 comprises 15 residues. CDR1 SGHKS and CDR2 YYEKEE come from the germline V gene (reference sequence). The V and J ends lost 4 bases and 2 bases respectively, with 13 bases between them.

This clone was detected only a few times. This rearrangement joins TRBV6-6 to TRBJ1-1, with D possibly TRBD1 on 6 matching bases. Trimming took 0 bases from V and 11 from J, leaving 16 bases between them. The CDR3 has 14 amino acids. Germline V gene data show CDR1 as MNHNY and CDR2 as SVGAGI (reference sequence). Here the CDR3 reads CASSYSQGSVGAFF. In DNA form, the CDR3 reads TGTGCCAGCAGTTACTCACAGGGTTCGGTAGGCGCTTTCTTT.

CDR3: CASSSGQGRPQTNTGELFF. The CDR3, as DNA: TGTGCCAGCAGCTCGGGACAGGGGCGACCCCAAACGAACACCGGGGAGCTGTTTTTT. J is TRBJ2-2 and V is TRBV7-2, with 10 bases that match TRBD1. Trimming at V came to 4 bases and at J to 0 bases, leaving 11 bases not matched to a gene. CDR1 is SGHTA and CDR2 is FQGNSA in the germline V gene. The CDR3 contains 19 residues.

This clone was seen only a few times. J is TRBJ1-2 and V is TRBV19, with a weak D call TRBD1 (6 bases). Trimming left V 4 bases short and J 4 bases short, with 22 bases between. The CDR3 consists of 17 residues. Germline assignment: CDR1 LNHDA and CDR2 SQIVND (reference sequence). The CDR3 bases are TGTGCCAGTAGTACCCCTACGACAGGTGGTAGGGGCTATGGCTACACCTTC. Translating it yields CASSTPTTGGRGYGYTF.

The J gene is TRBJ2-5, the V gene TRBV5-1; weak D call: TRBD2 (5 bases). Germline V gene sequence: CDR1 SGHRS, CDR2 YFSETQ. The CDR3 has 15 residues. Trimming removed 1 base from V and 1 base from J, with 11 bases in between. The CDR3, as DNA: TGCGCCAGCAGCTTGACGGGGAGACCCCAAGAGACCCAGTACTTC. This translates into CASSLTGRPQETQYF.

The CDR3 DNA sequence: TGTGCCAGCAGCCAAACAGGGCACGGCTACACCTTC. Translating it yields CASSQTGHGYTF. V is TRBV14 and J is TRBJ1-2; D perhaps matches TRBD1 (6 bases). Trimming left V 2 bases short and J 8 bases short, with 9 bases between. The CDR3 contains 12 residues. Per germline, CDR1 SGHDN and CDR2 FVKESK.

This clone was detected only once. V and J are TRBV4-1 and TRBJ1-6; no clear D gene. V dropped 0 bases and J dropped 4 bases, with 7 bases sitting between them. Germline values: CDR1 MGHRA, CDR2 YSYEKL. The CDR3 length is 15 residues. The CDR3 loop is CASSQEPEYNSPLHF. The CDR3 DNA is TGCGCCAGCAGCCAAGAACCAGAATATAATTCACCCCTCCACTTT.

This chain joins TRBV18 and TRBJ2-4, with TRBD1 identical over 9 bases. The CDR3 has 15 amino acids. Trimming at V came to 5 bases and at J to 4 bases, leaving 6 bases not matched to a gene. Looked up from germline, CDR1 is KGHSH and CDR2 is LQKENI. The CDR3 reads CASSSQTGGKNIQYF. CDR3 DNA sequence: TGTGCCAGCTCAAGCCAGACAGGGGGAAAAAACATTCAGTACTTC.

The genes are TRBV7-3 and TRBJ2-5; 7 nucleotides match TRBD1. There are 15 residues in the CDR3. Germline assignment: CDR1 SGHTA and CDR2 FQGTGA. V was pared by 1 base and J by 5 bases, with 7 bases of the junction left unmatched. The CDR3, as DNA: TGTGCCAGCAGCTTAAACAAGGGGGCAGGGGAGACCCAGTACTTC. Translating it yields CASSLNKGAGETQYF.

This clone was seen once. The V and J genes are TRBV5-1 and TRBJ2-2; D perhaps matches TRBD1 (7 bases). V lost 4 bases and J lost 0, with 16 bases in between. This CDR3 region has 17 residues. The germline CDR1 and CDR2 sequences are SGHRS and YFSETQ. CDR3 sequence: CASSEETGRPNTGELFF. The CDR3 nucleotides read TGCGCCAGCAGCGAAGAGACAGGGAGGCCGAACACCGGGGAGCTGTTTTTT.

A few counts support this clone. The chain links TRBV6-5 to TRBJ1-2; D is possibly TRBD1 (5 bases). The germline gives CDR1 MNHEY, CDR2 SVGAGI. The V and J ends lost 11 bases and 7 bases respectively, with 14 bases between them. The length of the CDR3 is 11 residues. The CDR3 region has the DNA TGTGCCGCAGGGTTCGGAACTGGCTACACCTTC. Translated, it gives CAAGFGTGYTF.

CDR3 protein: CASSEGTGFDSPLHF. CDR3 nucleotides: TGTGCCAGCAGTGAGGGGACAGGCTTCGATTCACCCCTCCACTTT. This rearrangement joins TRBV6-1 to TRBJ1-6; TRBD1 matches at 8 bases. The CDR3 runs to 15 residues. V shed 3 bases, J shed 8 bases, and the junction held 6 bases outside the gene matches. The germline V gene encodes CDR1 MNHNS and CDR2 SASEGT.

This clone was seen more than once but under ten times. The chain uses TRBV4-1 and TRBJ2-3, with 11 positions matching TRBD2. The CDR3 is made up of 16 amino acids. Germline trimming cut 1 base from V and 5 bases from J; bases unmatched to any gene: 5. Germline loops: CDR1 MGHRA, CDR2 YSYEKL. The CDR3, as DNA: TGCGCCAGCAGCCAAGCACTAGCGGGGGTACAAGATACGCAGTATTTT. Its translation is CASSQALAGVQDTQYF.

In its sample, this clone was seen once. This chain uses TRBV9 with TRBJ2-1; TRBD2 aligns across 13 bases. V lost 3 bases and J lost 4; bases outside the gene matches: 4. Germline V gene sequence: CDR1 SGDLS, CDR2 YYNGEE. CDR3 length: 16 amino acids. The DNA of the CDR3 is TGTGCCAGCAGCGCCCAACTAGCGGGGGGGTACAATGAGCAGTTCTTC. It is translated as CASSAQLAGGYNEQFF.

The rearrangement links TRBV3-1 (or the pseudogene TRBV3-2) to TRBJ1-3, with TRBD1 identical over 8 bases. The CDR3 sequence is 21 residues long. With V trimmed by 4 bases and J by 0 bases, 20 bases remained unmatched. Germline-derived CDR1 and CDR2 are LGHDT and YNNKEL (reference sequence). This CDR3 is CASSRLSGWPQGVNSGNTIYF. CDR3 DNA sequence: TGTGCCAGCAGCCGATTGAGCGGGTGGCCACAGGGGGTAAACTCTGGAAACACCATATATTTT.

The rearrangement uses TRBV25-1 and TRBJ1-2, with TRBD1 as a possible D gene (6 bases). Deletions cut 5 bases from V and 6 bases from J, with 10 bases between. The CDR3 covers 12 residues. Per the germline V gene, CDR1 is MGHDK and CDR2 is SYGVNS. The CDR3 DNA is TGTGCCAGCAGTCCGGGACACGATGGCTACACCTTC. Its protein product is CASSPGHDGYTF.

DNA for the CDR3: TGCGCCAGCAGCCAAGAAGGAGGAGCTAACTATGGCTACACCTTC. As protein: CASSQEGGANYGYTF. V is TRBV4-3 and J is TRBJ1-2, with unresolved D. CDR3 length equals 15 residues. The V end lost 0 bases, the J end lost 0 bases, and 8 bases lay between the germline ends. The germline gives CDR1 LGHNA, CDR2 YSLEER.